This record covers a single TCR beta chain. Its antigen is not identified. These data are taken from a study of PD-1 blockade in classical Hodgkin lymphoma. Study results and limitations: Whereas CD4+ TCR diversity had risen significantly by C4D1, CD8+ TCR diversity had not. Before treatment, TCR diversity in newly diagnosed patients was reportedly lower than in healthy donors.

Every patient was affected by relapse after autologous stem cell transplantation, while exposure to brentuximab vedotin was not uniform. Classifying best responses yielded complete response, partial response or progressive disease. The CDR3 totals 15 residues. Per the germline V gene, CDR1 is KGHSH and CDR2 is LQKENI. The V segment lost 2 bases and the J segment 3 bases; nucleotides outside the gene matches: 4. This table comes from immunoSEQ multiplex PCR, and its TCRdb copy is limited to in-frame clones, with some not included. The sample holds tens of thousands of clones, under 95% seen once. This specimen was peripheral blood mononuclear cells (PBMCs), taken at baseline. The V and J genes are TRBV18 and TRBJ2-7; TRBD2 matches at 10 bases. This TCR derives from a human donor with classical Hodgkin lymphoma. This CDR3 reads CASSPGASGSYEQYF. For the CDR3, the DNA is TGTGCCAGCTCACCAGGGGCTAGCGGGAGCTACGAGCAGTACTTC.